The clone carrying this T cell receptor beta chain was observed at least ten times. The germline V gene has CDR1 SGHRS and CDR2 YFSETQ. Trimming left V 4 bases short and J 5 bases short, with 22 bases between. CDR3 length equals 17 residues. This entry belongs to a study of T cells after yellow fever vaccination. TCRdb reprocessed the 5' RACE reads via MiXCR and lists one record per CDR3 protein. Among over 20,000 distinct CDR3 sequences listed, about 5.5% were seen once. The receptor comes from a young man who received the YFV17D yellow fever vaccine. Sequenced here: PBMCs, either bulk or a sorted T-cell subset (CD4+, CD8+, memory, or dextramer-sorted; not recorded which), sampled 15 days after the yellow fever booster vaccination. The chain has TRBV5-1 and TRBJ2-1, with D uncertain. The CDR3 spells CASSPGDQYQDNNEQFF. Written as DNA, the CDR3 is TGCGCCAGCAGCCCGGGCGACCAGTACCAAGATAACAATGAGCAGTTCTTC.